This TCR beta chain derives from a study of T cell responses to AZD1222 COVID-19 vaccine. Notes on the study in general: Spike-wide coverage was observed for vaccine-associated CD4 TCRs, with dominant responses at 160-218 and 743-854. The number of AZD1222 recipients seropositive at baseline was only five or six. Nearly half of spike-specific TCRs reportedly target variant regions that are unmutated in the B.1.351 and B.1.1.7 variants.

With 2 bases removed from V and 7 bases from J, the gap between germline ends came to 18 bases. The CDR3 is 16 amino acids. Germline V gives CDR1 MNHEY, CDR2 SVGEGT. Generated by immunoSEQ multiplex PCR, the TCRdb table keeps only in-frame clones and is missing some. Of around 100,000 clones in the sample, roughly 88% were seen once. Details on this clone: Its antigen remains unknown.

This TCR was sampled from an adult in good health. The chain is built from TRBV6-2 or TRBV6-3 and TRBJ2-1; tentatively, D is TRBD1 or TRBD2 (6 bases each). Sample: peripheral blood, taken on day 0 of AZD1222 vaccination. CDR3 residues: CASSYGGQGRRNEQFF. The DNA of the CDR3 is TGTGCCAGCAGTTACGGCGGTCAGGGGAGGAGGAATGAGCAGTTCTTC.